One and the same sample provided the 17 T cell receptor beta chains below, sequenced in a study of T-cell reconstitution after alpha-beta-depleted transplantation in children (dated by TCRdb to 2015 to 2016). The library was built by means of PCR. TCRdb shows the sequencer as Illumina HiSeq 2500. To normalize quantification of the TCRbeta repertoire, the TCR libraries were built with molecular barcoding that relied on unique molecular identifiers. Through fastp at Q25 and MiXCR, TCRdb rebuilt clones from the public reads, retaining in-frame beta chains. Duplicate CDR3 protein sequences are folded into a single record with the most common DNA and genes. The sample table records 250,000 to 300,000 distinct CDR3 sequences; 10% of these occur just once. The top ten constitute 7.5% of the sample. What this sample's treatment or condition label stands for: allogeneic hematopoietic cell transplantation with graft depleted of TCRalphabeta T cells and CD19 B cells.

Sequences were derived from PBMCs, sampled before TCRalphabeta/CD19-depleted stem cell transplant. The receptors come from a boy in the first two years of life with acute myeloid leukemia, due to receive a stem cell transplant.

This clonotype was counted many times. This chain links TRBV9 with TRBJ2-7; 8 bases fit TRBD1. The CDR3 is 14 amino acids. Germline V gene lookup returns CDR1 SGDLS and CDR2 YYNGEE. Trimming took 4 bases from V and 1 from J; bases not matched to a gene: 4. The CDR3 DNA reads TGTGCCAGCAGCCCGAGACAGGGGTCCTACGAGCAGTACTTC. Protein product: CASSPRQGSYEQYF.

This clonotype was seen a handful of times. The chain combines TRBV7-3 with TRBJ2-5; tentatively, D is TRBD2 (7 bases). The CDR3 runs 15 residues. Germline values: CDR1 SGHTA, CDR2 FQGTGA. The V end was cut by 5 bases, the J end by 4 bases, with 17 bases between. The DNA of the CDR3 is TGTGCCAGCAGCCCCATTGGGGGGGGGCGAGAGACCCAGTACTTC. As protein: CASSPIGGGRETQYF. The whole variable domain, remainder taken from reference TRBV7-3 and TRBJ2-5, is GAGVSQTPSNKVTEKGKYVELRCDPISGHTALYWYRQSLGQGPEFLIYFQGTGAADDSGLPNDRFFAVRPEGSVSTLKIQRTERGDSAVYLCASSPIGGGRETQYFGPGTRLLVL.

This clonotype was recorded many times. The chain links TRBV6-5 to TRBJ2-1; D is possibly TRBD1 (6 bases). The length of the CDR3 is 17 residues. V was shortened by 4 bases and J by 2 bases, with 18 bases between the two germline ends. Germline values: CDR1 MNHEY, CDR2 SVGAGI. The CDR3 nucleotides read TGTGCCAGCAGTTGGACAGTAAACGAGGGGACCTACAATGAGCAGTTCTTC. It yields the protein CASSWTVNEGTYNEQFF.

J is TRBJ2-1 and V is TRBV18; D is possibly TRBD1 or TRBD2 (6 bases each). This CDR3 comprises 16 residues. Trimming removed 1 base from V and 5 bases from J, with 15 bases in between. Germline V gene lookup returns CDR1 KGHSH and CDR2 LQKENI. The CDR3 is CASSPLGEGGNNEQFF. The CDR3 region has the DNA TGTGCCAGCTCACCACTCGGCGAGGGGGGAAACAATGAGCAGTTCTTC. Looking up the rest from reference TRBV18 and TRBJ2-1 gives the full variable domain: NAGVMQNPRHLVRRRGQEARLRCSPMKGHSHVYWYRQLPEEGLKFMVYLQKENIIDESGMPKERFSAEFPKEGPSILRIQQVVRGDSAAYFCASSPLGEGGNNEQFFGPGTRLTVL.

This clonotype was recorded at least ten times. The rearrangement joins TRBV6-1 to TRBJ2-3; weak D call: TRBD2 (6 bases). In germline, CDR1 is MNHNS, CDR2 SASEGT. V gave up 8 bases and J gave up 1 base, with 13 bases separating them. This CDR3 spans 14 amino acids. In nucleotides, the CDR3 is TGTGCCAGCGGTCTAGGGGAGGGCACAGATACGCAGTATTTT. Its protein product is CASGLGEGTDTQYF.

This clonotype has a count of ten or more. V gene TRBV29-1 combines with J gene TRBJ2-7; TRBD1 agrees at 9 bases. V trimming: 4 bases; J trimming: 7 bases; junction bases outside the gene matches: 11. In germline, CDR1 is SQVTM, CDR2 ANQGSEA. This CDR3 has 14 residues. The CDR3 loop reads CSVGRTGATLEQYF. In DNA form, the CDR3 reads TGCAGCGTTGGGAGGACAGGGGCGACATTGGAGCAGTACTTC.

This clonotype was recorded many times. The chain carries TRBV28 and TRBJ2-7, with a weak D call TRBD1 (6 bases). The V and J ends lost 6 bases and 0 bases respectively, with 18 bases between them. The CDR3 has 16 residues. Germline loops: CDR1 MDHEN, CDR2 SYDVKM. CDR3 in amino acids: CASREIRDKSSYEQYF. DNA of the CDR3: TGTGCCAGCAGGGAAATCCGGGACAAGAGCTCCTACGAGCAGTACTTC.

Comment on this clonotype: A much more abundant neighbour one base away suggests this may be a read error. The chain combines TRBV27 with TRBJ2-2; maybe TRBD2 (5 bases). CDR1 is MNHEY, CDR2 SMNVEV, per germline (reference sequence). This CDR3 comprises 15 residues. The CDR3 protein is CASILSGTNTGELFF. In nucleotides, the CDR3 is TGTGCCAGCATTTTATCGGGAACGAACACCGGGGAGCTGTTTTTT.

At least ten counts were recorded for this clonotype. The chain links TRBV6-5 to TRBJ2-4; no clear D. Germline CDR1 MNHEY, CDR2 SVGAGI. Trimming shortened V by 0 bases and J by 0 bases, and 3 bases separated the two germline ends. The CDR3 has 14 amino acids. CDR3 loop: CASSYSRAKNIQYF. The CDR3 coding sequence is TGTGCCAGCAGTTACTCTCGAGCCAAAAACATTCAGTACTTC.

This clonotype was seen only a few times. The chain is built from TRBV7-8 and TRBJ2-5; a weak D match, TRBD2 (6 bases). This CDR3 spans 15 amino acids. From germline, CDR1 is SGHVS and CDR2 FQNEAQ. V lost 5 bases and J lost 5, with 18 bases in between. DNA of the CDR3: TGTGCCAGCAGCCGCATCGGACCCCGGGGGGAGACCCAGTACTTC. Its translation: CASSRIGPRGETQYF.

This clonotype was picked up many times. The V call is TRBV4-3, the J call TRBJ2-7; D gene ambiguous. This CDR3 comprises 15 residues. CDR1 is LGHNA and CDR2 is YSLEER in the germline V gene. V was trimmed by 0 bases and J by 4 bases, leaving 13 bases between them. The chain's CDR3 is CASSQESTGSYEQYF. The DNA for the CDR3 is TGCGCCAGCAGCCAAGAATCGACCGGCTCTTACGAGCAGTACTTC.

This clonotype appeared many times. The chain combines TRBV7-3 with TRBJ2-7; D gene uncertain. From germline, CDR1 is SGHTA and CDR2 FQGTGA. The CDR3 contains 15 residues. V was trimmed by 2 bases and J by 0 bases, leaving 11 bases between them. The CDR3 sequence is CASSLGGSSSYEQYF. CDR3 DNA sequence: TGTGCCAGCAGCTTAGGTGGCAGCTCCTCCTACGAGCAGTACTTC.

Points on this clonotype: A much more abundant neighbour one base away suggests this may be a read error. The rearrangement links TRBV28 to TRBJ2-7; TRBD2 aligns across 8 bases. J was trimmed by 5 bases and V by 5 bases; bases with no gene match: 11. Germline V gene lookup returns CDR1 MDHEN and CDR2 SYDVKM. This CDR3 is built from 15 residues. The CDR3 loop is CASSPLSGIPHEQYF. CDR3 bases: TGTGCCAGCAGTCCCCTTAGCGGGATTCCCCACGAGCAGTACTTC.

The chain uses TRBV6-1 and TRBJ1-2; the match to TRBD1 covers 9 bases. Germline V gene lookup returns CDR1 MNHNS and CDR2 SASEGT. The CDR3 is 15 amino acids. The V and J ends lost 8 bases and 4 bases, in that order; junction bases with no gene match: 11. The CDR3 region has the DNA TGTGCCAGCGACAGTCCGGACAGGGGTAGCTATGGCTACACCTTC. Translating it yields CASDSPDRGSYGYTF.

This clonotype has at least ten counts. J is TRBJ1-1 and V is TRBV9, with TRBD1 identical over 7 bases. The germline gives CDR1 SGDLS, CDR2 YYNGEE. This CDR3 is 14 amino acids long. Trimming cost V 7 bases and J 1 base; bases outside gene matches: 7. The CDR3 bases are TGTGCCAGCTCGATGGACAGGTCGAACACTGAAGCTTTCTTT. The encoded protein is CASSMDRSNTEAFF.

This clonotype was observed at least ten times. The V and J genes are TRBV6-5 and TRBJ1-2, with a possible D match to TRBD1 (5 bases). Trimming stripped 0 bases from V and 4 bases from J, with 9 bases between. Germline V CDR1 and CDR2: MNHEY, SVGAGI. The CDR3 consists of 14 residues. CDR3 DNA sequence: TGTGCCAGCAGTTACTCGACAGCGAGCTATGGCTACACCTTC. Residues: CASSYSTASYGYTF.

Only a few counts were recorded for this clonotype. J is TRBJ2-1 and V is TRBV7-2, with 10 positions matching TRBD1. Germline assignment: CDR1 SGHTA and CDR2 FQGNSA. The CDR3 consists of 15 residues. V dropped 5 bases and J dropped 9; count of bases not matched to a gene: 10. The chain's CDR3 is CASSPDRGRKGEQFF. The CDR3 DNA sequence: TGTGCCAGCAGCCCTGACAGGGGGCGAAAAGGTGAGCAGTTCTTC.